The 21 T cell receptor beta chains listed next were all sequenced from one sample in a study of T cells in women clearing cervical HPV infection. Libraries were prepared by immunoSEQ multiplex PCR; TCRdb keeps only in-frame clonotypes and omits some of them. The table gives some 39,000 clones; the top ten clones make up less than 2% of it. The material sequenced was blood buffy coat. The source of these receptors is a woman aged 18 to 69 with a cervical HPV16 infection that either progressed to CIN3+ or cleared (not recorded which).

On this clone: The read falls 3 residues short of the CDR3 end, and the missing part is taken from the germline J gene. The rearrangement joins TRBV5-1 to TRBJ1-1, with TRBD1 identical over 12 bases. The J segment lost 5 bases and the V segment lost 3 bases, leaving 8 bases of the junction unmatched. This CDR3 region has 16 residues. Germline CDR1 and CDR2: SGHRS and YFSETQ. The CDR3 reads CASSSGTGGLRTEAFF. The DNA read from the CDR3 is TGCGCCAGCAGCTCAGGGACAGGGGGCCTACGAACTGAA.

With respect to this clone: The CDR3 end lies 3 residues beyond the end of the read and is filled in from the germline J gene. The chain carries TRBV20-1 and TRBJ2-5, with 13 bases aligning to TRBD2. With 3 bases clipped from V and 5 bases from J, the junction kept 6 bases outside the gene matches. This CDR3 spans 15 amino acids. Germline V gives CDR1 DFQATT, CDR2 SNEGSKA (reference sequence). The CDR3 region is CSARVTSGRLETQYF. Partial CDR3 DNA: TGCAGTGCTAGGGTGACTAGCGGGAGGCTGGAGACC.

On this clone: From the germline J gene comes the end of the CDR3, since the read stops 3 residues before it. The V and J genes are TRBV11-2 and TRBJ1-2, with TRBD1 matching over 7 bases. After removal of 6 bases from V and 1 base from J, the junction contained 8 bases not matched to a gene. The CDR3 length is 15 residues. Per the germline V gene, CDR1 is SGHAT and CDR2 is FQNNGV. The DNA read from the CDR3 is TGTGCCAGCAGTAGGGACAGACAAAATAACTATGGC. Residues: CASSRDRQNNYG. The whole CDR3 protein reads CASSRDRQNNYGYTF.

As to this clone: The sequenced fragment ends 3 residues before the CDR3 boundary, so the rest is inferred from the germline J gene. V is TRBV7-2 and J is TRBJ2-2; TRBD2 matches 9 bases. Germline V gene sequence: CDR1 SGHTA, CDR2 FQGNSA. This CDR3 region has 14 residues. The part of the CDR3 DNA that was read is TGTGCCAGCAGCCAGCGGGGGGCTGGGGAAAAG. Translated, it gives CASSQRGAGEK. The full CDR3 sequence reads CASSQRGAGEKLFF.

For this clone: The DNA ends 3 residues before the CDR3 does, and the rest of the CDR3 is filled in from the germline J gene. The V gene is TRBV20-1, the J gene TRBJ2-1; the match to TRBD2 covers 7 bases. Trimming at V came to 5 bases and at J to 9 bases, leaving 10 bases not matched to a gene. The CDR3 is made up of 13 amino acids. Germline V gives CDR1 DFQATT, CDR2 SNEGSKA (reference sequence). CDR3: CSAPGLPGSEQFF. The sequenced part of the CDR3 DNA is TGCAGTGCTCCGGGACTACCGGGAAGTGAG.

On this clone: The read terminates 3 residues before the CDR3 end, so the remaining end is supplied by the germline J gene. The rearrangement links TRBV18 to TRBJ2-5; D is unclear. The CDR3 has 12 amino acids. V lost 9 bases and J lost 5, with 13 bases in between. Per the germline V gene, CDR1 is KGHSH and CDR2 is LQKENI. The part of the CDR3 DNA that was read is TGTGCCAGATCTTTTAGCATGGAGACC. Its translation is CARSFSMET. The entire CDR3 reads CARSFSMETQYF.

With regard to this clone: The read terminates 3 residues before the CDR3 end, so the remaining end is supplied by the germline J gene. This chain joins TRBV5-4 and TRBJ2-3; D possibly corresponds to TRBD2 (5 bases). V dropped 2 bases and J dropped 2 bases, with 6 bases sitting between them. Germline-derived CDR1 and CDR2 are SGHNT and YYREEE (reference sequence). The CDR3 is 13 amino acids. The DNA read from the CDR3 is TGTGCCAGCAGCTTAGGACTCACAGATACG. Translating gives CASSLGLTDT. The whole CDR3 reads CASSLGLTDTQYF.

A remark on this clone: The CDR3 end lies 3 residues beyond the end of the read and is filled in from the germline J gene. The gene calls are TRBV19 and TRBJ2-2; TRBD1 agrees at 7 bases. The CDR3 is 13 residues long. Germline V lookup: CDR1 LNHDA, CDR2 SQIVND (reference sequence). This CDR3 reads CATEGAYNSPLFF. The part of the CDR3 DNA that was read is TGTGCCACCGAGGGGGCCTATAATTCACCG.

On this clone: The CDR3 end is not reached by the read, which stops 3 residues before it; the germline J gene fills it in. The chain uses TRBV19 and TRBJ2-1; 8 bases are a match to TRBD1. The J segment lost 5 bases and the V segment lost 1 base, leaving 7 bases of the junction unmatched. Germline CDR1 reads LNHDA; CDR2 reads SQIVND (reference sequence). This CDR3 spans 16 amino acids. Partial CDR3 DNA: TGTGCCAGTAGTATAGGATCAGGGGGCAGGAACAATGAG. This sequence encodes CASSIGSGGRNNE. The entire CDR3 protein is CASSIGSGGRNNEQFF.

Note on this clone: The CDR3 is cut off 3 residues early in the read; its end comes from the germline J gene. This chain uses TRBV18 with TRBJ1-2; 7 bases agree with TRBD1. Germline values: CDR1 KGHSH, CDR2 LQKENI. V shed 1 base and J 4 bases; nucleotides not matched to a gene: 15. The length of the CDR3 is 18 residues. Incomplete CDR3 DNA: TGTGCCAGCTCACCACGCGGGGACAGTCCCTTTGCTTTCTATGGC. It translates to CASSPRGDSPFAFYG. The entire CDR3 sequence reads CASSPRGDSPFAFYGYTF.

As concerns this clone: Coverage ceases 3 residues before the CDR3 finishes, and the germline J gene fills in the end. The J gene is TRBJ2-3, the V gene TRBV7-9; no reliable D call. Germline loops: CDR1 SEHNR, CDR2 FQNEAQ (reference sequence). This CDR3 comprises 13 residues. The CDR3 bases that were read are TGTGCCAGCAGCTTAGCGGCGGCGGAGACG. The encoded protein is CASSLAAAET. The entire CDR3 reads CASSLAAAETQYF.

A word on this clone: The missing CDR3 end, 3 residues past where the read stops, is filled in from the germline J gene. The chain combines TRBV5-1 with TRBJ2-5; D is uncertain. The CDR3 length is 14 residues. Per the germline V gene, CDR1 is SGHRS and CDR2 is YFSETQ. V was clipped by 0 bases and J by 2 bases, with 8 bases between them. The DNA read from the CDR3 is TGCGCCAGCAGCTTGGCCGCCAGACAAGAGACC. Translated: CASSLAARQET. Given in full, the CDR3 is CASSLAARQETQYF.

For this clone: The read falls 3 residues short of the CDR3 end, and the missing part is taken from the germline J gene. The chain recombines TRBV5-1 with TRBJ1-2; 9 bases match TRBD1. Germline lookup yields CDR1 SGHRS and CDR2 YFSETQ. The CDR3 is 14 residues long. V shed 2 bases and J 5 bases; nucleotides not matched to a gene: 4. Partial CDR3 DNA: TGCGCCAGCAGCTTAACAGGGGGCCAATATGGC. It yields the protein CASSLTGGQYG. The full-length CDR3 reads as CASSLTGGQYGYTF. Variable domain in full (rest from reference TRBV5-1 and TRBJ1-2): KAGVTQTPRYLIKTRGQQVTLSCSPISGHRSVSWYQQTPGQGLQFLFEYFSETQRNKGNFPGRFSGRQFSNSRSEMNVSTLELGDSALYLCASSLTGGQYGYTFGSGTRLTVV.

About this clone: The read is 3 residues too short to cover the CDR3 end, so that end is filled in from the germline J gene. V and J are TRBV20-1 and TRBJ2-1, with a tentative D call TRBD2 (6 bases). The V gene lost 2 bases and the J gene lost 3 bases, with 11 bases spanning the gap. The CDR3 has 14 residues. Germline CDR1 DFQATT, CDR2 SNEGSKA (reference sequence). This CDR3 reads CSARWWRDYNEQFF. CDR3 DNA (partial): TGCAGTGCTAGATGGTGGCGGGACTACAATGAG.

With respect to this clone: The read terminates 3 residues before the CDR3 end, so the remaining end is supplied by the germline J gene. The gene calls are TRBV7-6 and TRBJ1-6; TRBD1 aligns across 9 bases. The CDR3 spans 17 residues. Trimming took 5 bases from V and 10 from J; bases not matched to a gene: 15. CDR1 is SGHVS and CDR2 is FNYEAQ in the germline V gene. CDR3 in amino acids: CASSRYPGTGNRSPLHF. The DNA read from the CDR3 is TGTGCCAGCAGCCGATATCCCGGGACAGGGAATAGGTCACCC. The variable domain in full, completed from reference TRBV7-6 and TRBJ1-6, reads GAGVSQSPRYKVTKRGQDVALRCDPISGHVSLYWYRQALGQGPEFLTYFNYEAQQDKSGLPNDRFSAERPEGSISTLTIQRTEQRDSAMYRCASSRYPGTGNRSPLHFGNGTRLTVT.

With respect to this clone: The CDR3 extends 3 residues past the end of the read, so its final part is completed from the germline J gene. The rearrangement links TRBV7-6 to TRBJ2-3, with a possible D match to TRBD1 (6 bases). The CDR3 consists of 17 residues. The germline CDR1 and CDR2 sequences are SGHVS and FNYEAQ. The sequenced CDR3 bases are TGTGCCAGCAGCTTAGCCTTAGGATGGACAGACCAAGAGACG. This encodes CASSLALGWTDQET. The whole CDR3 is CASSLALGWTDQETQYF.

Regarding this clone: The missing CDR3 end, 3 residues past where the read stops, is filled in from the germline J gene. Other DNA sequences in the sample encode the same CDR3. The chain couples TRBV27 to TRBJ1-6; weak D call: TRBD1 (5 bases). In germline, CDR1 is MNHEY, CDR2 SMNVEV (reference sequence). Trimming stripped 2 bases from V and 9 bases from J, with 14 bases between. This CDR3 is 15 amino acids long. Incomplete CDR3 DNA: TGTGCCAGCAGTTTAGGCCAGGGCCACGGTTCACCC. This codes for CASSLGQGHGSP. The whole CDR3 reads CASSLGQGHGSPLHF.

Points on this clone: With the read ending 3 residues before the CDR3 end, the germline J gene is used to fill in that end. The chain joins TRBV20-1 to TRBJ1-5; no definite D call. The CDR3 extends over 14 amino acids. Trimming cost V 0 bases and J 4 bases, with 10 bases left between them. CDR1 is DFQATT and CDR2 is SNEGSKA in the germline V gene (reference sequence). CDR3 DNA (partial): TGCAGTGCTAGAGAGACCCTCGGGAATCAGCCC. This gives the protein CSARETLGNQP. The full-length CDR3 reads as CSARETLGNQPQHF.

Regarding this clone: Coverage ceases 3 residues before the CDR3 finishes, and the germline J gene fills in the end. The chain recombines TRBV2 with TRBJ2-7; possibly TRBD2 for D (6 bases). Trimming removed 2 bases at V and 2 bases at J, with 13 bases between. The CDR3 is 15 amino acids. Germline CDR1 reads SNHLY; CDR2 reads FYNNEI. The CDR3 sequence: CASSETSGSPYEQYF. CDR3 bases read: TGTGCCAGCAGTGAAACAAGCGGGTCCCCCTACGAG.

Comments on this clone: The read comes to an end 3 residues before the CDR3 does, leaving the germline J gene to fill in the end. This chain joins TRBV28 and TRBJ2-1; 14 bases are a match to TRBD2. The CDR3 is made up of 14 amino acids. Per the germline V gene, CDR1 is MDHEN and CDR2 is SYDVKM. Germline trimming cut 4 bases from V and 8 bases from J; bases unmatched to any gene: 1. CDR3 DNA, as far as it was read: TGTGCCAGCAGTTGGACTAGCGGGGGGCATGAG. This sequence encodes CASSWTSGGHE. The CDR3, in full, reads CASSWTSGGHEQFF.

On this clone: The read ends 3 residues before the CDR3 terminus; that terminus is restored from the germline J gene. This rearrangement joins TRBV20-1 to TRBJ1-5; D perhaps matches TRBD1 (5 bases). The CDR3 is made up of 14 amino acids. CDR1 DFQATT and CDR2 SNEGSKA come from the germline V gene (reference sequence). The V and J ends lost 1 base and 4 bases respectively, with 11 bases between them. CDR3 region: CSARGPGPNQPQHF. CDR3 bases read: TGCAGTGCTAGAGGGCCAGGGCCAAATCAGCCC.